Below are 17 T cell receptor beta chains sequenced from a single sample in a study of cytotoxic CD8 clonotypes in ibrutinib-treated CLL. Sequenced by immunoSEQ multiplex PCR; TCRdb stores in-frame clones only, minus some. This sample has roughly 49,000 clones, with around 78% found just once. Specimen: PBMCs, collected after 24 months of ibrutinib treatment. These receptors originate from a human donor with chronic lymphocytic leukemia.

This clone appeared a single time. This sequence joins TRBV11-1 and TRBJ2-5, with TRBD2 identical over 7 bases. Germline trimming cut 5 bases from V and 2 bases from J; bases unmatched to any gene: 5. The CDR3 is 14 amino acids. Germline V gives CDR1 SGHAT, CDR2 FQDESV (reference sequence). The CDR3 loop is CASSPWEGQETQYF. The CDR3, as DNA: TGTGCCAGCAGCCCCTGGGAGGGACAAGAGACCCAGTACTTC.

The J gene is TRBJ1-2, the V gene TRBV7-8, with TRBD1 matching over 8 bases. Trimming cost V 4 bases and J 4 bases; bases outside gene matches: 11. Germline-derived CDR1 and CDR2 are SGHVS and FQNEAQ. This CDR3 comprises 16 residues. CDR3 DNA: TGTGCCAGCAGCTACACCGGGACAGGACCCTCCTATGGCTACACCTTC. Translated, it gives CASSYTGTGPSYGYTF.

DNA for the CDR3: TGTGCCAGCAGCGCGGCAGTAAGCTATGGCTACACCTTC. The encoded protein is CASSAAVSYGYTF. V usage is TRBV9 and J usage is TRBJ1-2; unclear D gene. V was shortened by 3 bases and J by 4 bases, with 10 bases between the two germline ends. Germline CDR1 and CDR2: SGDLS and YYNGEE. There are 13 residues in the CDR3.

The CDR3 coding sequence is TGCGCCAGCAGCTTGGGCGGCTCAACAACCTACGAGCAGTACTTC. Amino acid sequence: CASSLGGSTTYEQYF. The gene calls are TRBV5-1 and TRBJ2-7; no firm D call. The CDR3 covers 15 residues. V was clipped by 0 bases and J by 2 bases, with 12 bases between them. Germline values: CDR1 SGHRS, CDR2 YFSETQ.

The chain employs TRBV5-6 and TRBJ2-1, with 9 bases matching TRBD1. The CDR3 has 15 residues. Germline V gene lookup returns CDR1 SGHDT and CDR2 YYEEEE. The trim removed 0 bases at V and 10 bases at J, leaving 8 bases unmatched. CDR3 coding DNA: TGTGCCAGCAGCTTGGCCATGGGACAGGGAGTAGAGCAGTTCTTC. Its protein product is CASSLAMGQGVEQFF.

CDR3 region: CASSLLAGGNQETQYF. The CDR3 DNA sequence: TGTGCCAGCAGCTTACTAGCGGGAGGAAATCAAGAGACCCAGTACTTC. The V call is TRBV7-9, the J call TRBJ2-5; 11 bases align to TRBD2. V dropped 2 bases and J dropped 2; count of bases not matched to a gene: 4. The CDR3 has 16 residues. Germline lookup yields CDR1 SEHNR and CDR2 FQNEAQ (reference sequence). Using reference TRBV7-9 and TRBJ2-5 for the parts outside the CDR3, the full variable domain is DTGVSQNPRHKITKRGQNVTFRCDPISEHNRLYWYRQTLGQGPEFLTYFQNEAQLEKSRLLSDRFSAERPKGSFSTLEIQRTEQGDSAMYLCASSLLAGGNQETQYFGPGTRLLVL.

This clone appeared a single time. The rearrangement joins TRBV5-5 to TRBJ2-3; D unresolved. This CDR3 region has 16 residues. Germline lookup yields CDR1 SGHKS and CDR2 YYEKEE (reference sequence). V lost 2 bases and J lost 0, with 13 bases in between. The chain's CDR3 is CASSFSRESSTDTQYF. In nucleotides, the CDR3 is TGTGCCAGCAGCTTTAGTAGAGAGTCTAGCACAGATACGCAGTATTTT.

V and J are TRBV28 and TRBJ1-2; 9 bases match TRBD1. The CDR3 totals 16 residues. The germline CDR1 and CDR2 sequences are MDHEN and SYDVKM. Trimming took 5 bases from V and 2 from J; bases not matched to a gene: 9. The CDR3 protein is CASSRWTGATNYGYTF. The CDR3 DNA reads TGTGCCAGCAGTCGATGGACAGGGGCGACCAACTATGGCTACACCTTC.

The CDR3 DNA is TGTGCCAGCAGCGTGATCACCCCAGATACGCAGTATTTT. Protein product: CASSVITPDTQYF. The V call is TRBV7-9, the J call TRBJ2-3; unclear D gene. CDR3 length: 13 residues. Germline loops: CDR1 SEHNR, CDR2 FQNEAQ (reference sequence). V was trimmed by 5 bases and J by 4 bases, leaving 10 bases between them.

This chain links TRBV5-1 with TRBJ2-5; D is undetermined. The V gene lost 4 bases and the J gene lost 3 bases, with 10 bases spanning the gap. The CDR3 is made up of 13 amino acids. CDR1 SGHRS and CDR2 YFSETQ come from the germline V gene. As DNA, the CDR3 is TGCGCCAGCAGCCCCGGGTGGGAAGAGACCCAGTACTTC. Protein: CASSPGWEETQYF.

This chain's CDR3 is CASSLSGVSYNEQFF. Here the CDR3 DNA reads TGTGCCAGCAGCTTGAGCGGGGTCTCCTACAATGAGCAGTTCTTC. V gene TRBV5-6 combines with J gene TRBJ2-1; TRBD2 matches at 7 bases. The CDR3 runs to 15 residues. V lost 1 base to trimming and J lost 0 bases; unmatched junction nucleotides: 1. Germline lookup yields CDR1 SGHDT and CDR2 YYEEEE.

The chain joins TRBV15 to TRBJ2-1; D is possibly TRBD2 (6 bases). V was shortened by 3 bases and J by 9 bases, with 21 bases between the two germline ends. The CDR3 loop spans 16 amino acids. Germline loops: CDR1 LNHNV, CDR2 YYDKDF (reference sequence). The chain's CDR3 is CATSSGGVGARIEQFF. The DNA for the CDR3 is TGTGCCACCAGCAGCGGGGGAGTTGGGGCCCGGATTGAGCAGTTCTTC.

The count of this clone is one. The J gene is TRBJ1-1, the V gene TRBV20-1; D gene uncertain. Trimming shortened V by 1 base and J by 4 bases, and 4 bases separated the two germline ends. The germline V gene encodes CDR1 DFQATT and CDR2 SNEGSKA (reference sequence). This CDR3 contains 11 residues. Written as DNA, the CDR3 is TGCAGTGCTAGAGTATCCACTGAAGCTTTCTTT. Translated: CSARVSTEAFF.

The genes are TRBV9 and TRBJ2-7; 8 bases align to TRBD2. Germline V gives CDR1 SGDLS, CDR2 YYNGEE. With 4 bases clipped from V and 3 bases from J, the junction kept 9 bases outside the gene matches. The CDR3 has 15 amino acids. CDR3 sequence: CASSPHGAGVYEQYF. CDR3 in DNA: TGTGCCAGCAGCCCCCACGGAGCGGGAGTCTACGAGCAGTACTTC.

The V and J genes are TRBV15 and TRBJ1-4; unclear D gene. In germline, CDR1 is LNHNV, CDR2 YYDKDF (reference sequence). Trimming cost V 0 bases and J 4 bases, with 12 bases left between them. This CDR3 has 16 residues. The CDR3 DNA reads TGTGCCACCAGCAGAGACGCGCCGGCCTATAATGAAAAACTGTTTTTT. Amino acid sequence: CATSRDAPAYNEKLFF.

The CDR3 DNA reads TGTGCCAGCAGCGCCTCGACTAGCGGGCCGAGAACAGATACGCAGTATTTT. Amino acids: CASSASTSGPRTDTQYF. J is TRBJ2-3 and V is TRBV7-9, with 10 bases that match TRBD2. The CDR3 runs 17 residues. With 5 bases clipped from V and 3 bases from J, the junction kept 11 bases outside the gene matches. Germline values: CDR1 SEHNR, CDR2 FQNEAQ (reference sequence).

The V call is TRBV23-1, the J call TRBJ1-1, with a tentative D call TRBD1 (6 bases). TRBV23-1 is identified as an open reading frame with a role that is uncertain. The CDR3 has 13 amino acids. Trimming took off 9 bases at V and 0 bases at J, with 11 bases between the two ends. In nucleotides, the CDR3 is TGCGCCAGGGTGGCAGGGGTGAACACTGAAGCTTTCTTT. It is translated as CARVAGVNTEAFF.